Below, 22 T cell receptor beta chains from the same sample are listed, as sequenced in a study of shared clonotypes between healthy human individuals. Here immunoSEQ multiplex PCR was the method, and the copy in TCRdb shows in-frame clones only, minus some. Of about 2.2 million clones in the sample, about 92% were seen once. CD8 cells classed as naive were CD45RO-negative and positively selected for CCR7, excluding terminally differentiated effector memory CD45RA+ cells. Sequencing was performed on naive CD8+ T cells from PBMCs. These receptors were taken from a man aged 18 to 30 in good health. Some clones in this sample may be carry-over from other donors' samples.

The chain recombines TRBV7-9 with TRBJ2-4; 7 bases are shared with TRBD1. CDR1 and CDR2 (germline): SEHNR, FQNEAQ (reference sequence). The CDR3 has 16 amino acids. V was pared by 4 bases and J by 2 bases, with 8 bases of the junction left unmatched. The CDR3 DNA is TGTGCCAGCAGCTCCGACAGGGATCGATCCAAAAACATTCAGTACTTC. Encoded protein: CASSSDRDRSKNIQYF.

The rearrangement uses TRBV7-2 and TRBJ1-2; TRBD1 agrees at 10 bases. V lost 2 bases and J lost 2; bases outside the gene matches: 2. Germline V CDR1 and CDR2: SGHTA, FQGNSA. The CDR3 extends over 15 amino acids. The CDR3 nucleotides read TGTGCCAGCAGCTTAAGGGACAGGGGAAACTATGGCTACACCTTC. Its translation is CASSLRDRGNYGYTF.

The chain is built from TRBV19 and TRBJ1-5, with D unclear. Germline V gene sequence: CDR1 LNHDA, CDR2 SQIVND (reference sequence). This CDR3 spans 14 amino acids. The germline V and J ends were trimmed by 1 base and 9 bases, with 13 bases remaining between them. CDR3 region: CASSIGGPFMPQHF. The CDR3 nucleotides are TGTGCCAGTAGTATAGGGGGTCCGTTTATGCCCCAGCATTTT.

This clone was picked up a small number of times. The V call is TRBV10-3, the J call TRBJ1-1; D perhaps matches TRBD1 (6 bases). Germline assignment: CDR1 ENHRY and CDR2 SYGVKD. Trimming stripped 10 bases from V and 4 bases from J, with 16 bases between. The CDR3 sequence is 13 residues long. CDR3 in amino acids: CATHTPGVTEAFF. The CDR3 DNA reads TGTGCCACCCACACTCCAGGGGTCACTGAAGCTTTCTTT.

V and J are TRBV4-3 and TRBJ1-2; D perhaps matches TRBD1 (6 bases). Germline lookup yields CDR1 LGHNA and CDR2 YSLEER. The CDR3 sequence is 16 residues long. Trimming left V 0 bases short and J 5 bases short, with 16 bases between. CDR3 amino acids: CASSQDRLGQGYGYTF. The CDR3 DNA follows: TGCGCCAGCAGCCAAGATCGCCTGGGGCAGGGGTATGGCTACACCTTC.

Note on this clone: This sample also contains other DNA sequences that code for the same CDR3. The chain joins TRBV4-1 to TRBJ2-7, with 8 positions matching TRBD2. The CDR3 extends over 17 amino acids. J was trimmed by 2 bases and V by 0 bases; bases with no gene match: 9. The V gene's germline CDR1 is MGHRA and CDR2 YSYEKL. CDR3: CASSQDEEGLGAYEQYF. In nucleotides, the CDR3 is TGCGCCAGCAGCCAAGACGAGGAGGGACTAGGGGCCTACGAGCAGTACTTC.

This clone appeared a single time. The rearrangement joins TRBV27 to TRBJ2-2, with TRBD1 matching 7 bases. CDR1 is MNHEY and CDR2 is SMNVEV in the germline V gene (reference sequence). Trimming cost V 5 bases and J 3 bases; bases outside gene matches: 3. The CDR3 contains 14 residues. CDR3: CASSVTGYTGELFF. Written as DNA, the CDR3 is TGTGCCAGCAGTGTGACAGGGTACACCGGGGAGCTGTTTTTT.

This chain connects TRBV11-2 to TRBJ2-6; D remains unclear. The V gene lost 2 bases and the J gene lost 4 bases, with 9 bases spanning the gap. The CDR3 spans 15 residues. Looked up from germline, CDR1 is SGHAT and CDR2 is FQNNGV. Here the CDR3 reads CASSLSLAGANVLTF. The CDR3 nucleotides are TGTGCCAGCAGCTTATCCCTCGCCGGGGCCAACGTCCTGACTTTC.

This chain links TRBV9 with TRBJ1-2; TRBD1 matches at 7 bases. Germline V gene sequence: CDR1 SGDLS, CDR2 YYNGEE. V lost 3 bases, J lost 7 bases, and 12 bases stayed unmatched. CDR3 length: 15 amino acids. Here the CDR3 reads CASSGTTGKFSGYTF. CDR3 sequence (DNA): TGTGCCAGCAGCGGAACGACAGGGAAATTTAGTGGCTACACCTTC. Variable domain in full (rest from reference TRBV9 and TRBJ1-2): DSGVTQTPKHLITATGQRVTLRCSPRSGDLSVYWYQQSLDQGLQFLIQYYNGEERAKGNILERFSAQQFPDLHSELNLSSLELGDSALYFCASSGTTGKFSGYTFGSGTRLTVV.

V is TRBV19 and J is TRBJ1-1, with D possibly TRBD1 on 6 matching bases. Germline V gene data show CDR1 as LNHDA and CDR2 as SQIVND (reference sequence). The V end was cut by 6 bases, the J end by 0 bases, with 8 bases between. This CDR3 region has 13 residues. CDR3 amino acids: CASRDSMNTEAFF. DNA for the CDR3: TGTGCCAGTAGGGACAGCATGAACACTGAAGCTTTCTTT.

This chain uses TRBV6-5 with TRBJ2-5, with 9 positions matching TRBD1. This CDR3 has 15 amino acids. Germline-derived CDR1 and CDR2 are MNHEY and SVGAGI. V trimming: 5 bases; J trimming: 2 bases; junction bases outside the gene matches: 6. The DNA for the CDR3 is TGTGCCAGCAGTGGAGGGACAGGGACGCAAGAGACCCAGTACTTC. Translation gives CASSGGTGTQETQYF.

The chain carries TRBV11-3 and TRBJ2-5; D might be TRBD2 (5 bases). This CDR3 spans 13 amino acids. Trimming left V 5 bases short and J 5 bases short, with 12 bases between. The germline V gene has CDR1 SGHNT and CDR2 YENEEA. Written as DNA, the CDR3 is TGTGCCAGCAGCGCCGGGATTGAGGAGACCCAGTACTTC. Translated: CASSAGIEETQYF.

The chain employs TRBV7-9 and TRBJ1-2; the D is unclear. Germline assignment: CDR1 SEHNR and CDR2 FQNEAQ (reference sequence). Trimming shortened V by 6 bases and J by 0 bases, and 8 bases separated the two germline ends. The CDR3 extends over 13 amino acids. The DNA of the CDR3 is TGTGCCAGCAGTTGGACCACTAACTATGGCTACACCTTC. It yields the protein CASSWTTNYGYTF.

The genes are TRBV7-9 and TRBJ1-2; the D is unclear. Germline loops: CDR1 SEHNR, CDR2 FQNEAQ (reference sequence). With 1 base removed from V and 12 bases from J, the gap between germline ends came to 21 bases. The CDR3 sequence is 15 residues long. CDR3 amino acids: CASSLVRAEPRRDTF. The CDR3 bases are TGTGCCAGCAGCTTAGTTCGGGCGGAGCCCCGGAGGGACACCTTC. Variable domain in full (rest from reference TRBV7-9 and TRBJ1-2): DTGVSQNPRHKITKRGQNVTFRCDPISEHNRLYWYRQTLGQGPEFLTYFQNEAQLEKSRLLSDRFSAERPKGSFSTLEIQRTEQGDSAMYLCASSLVRAEPRRDTFGSGTRLTVV.

The chain joins TRBV25-1 to TRBJ2-1; weak D call: TRBD1 (5 bases). The V gene's germline CDR1 is MGHDK and CDR2 SYGVNS. Between the trimmed V and J ends, which lost 3 bases and 0 bases, there was a span of 18 bases. CDR3 length: 18 residues. CDR3 nucleotide sequence: TGTGCCAGCAGTGATCCGAACCAGGGCTTAAGCTCCTACAATGAGCAGTTCTTC. Encoded protein: CASSDPNQGLSSYNEQFF.

This chain links TRBV28 with TRBJ2-1; D unresolved. Germline V CDR1 and CDR2: MDHEN, SYDVKM. V was pared by 6 bases and J by 5 bases, with 14 bases between. The CDR3 is made up of 14 amino acids. CDR3: CASRPQVADNEQFF. The CDR3 DNA reads as TGTGCCAGCAGACCTCAGGTAGCCGACAATGAGCAGTTCTTC.

The chain carries TRBV10-1 and TRBJ2-3; the match to TRBD2 covers 14 bases. Germline V lookup: CDR1 WNHNN, CDR2 SYGVQD (reference sequence). Trimming at V came to 6 bases and at J to 10 bases, leaving 9 bases not matched to a gene. The CDR3 has 15 residues. This chain's CDR3 is CASSPGLAGAGPQYF. In nucleotides, the CDR3 is TGCGCCAGCAGCCCGGGACTAGCGGGGGCGGGTCCGCAGTATTTT.

This sequence joins TRBV10-1 and TRBJ2-1; a weak D match, TRBD2 (6 bases). The CDR3 consists of 14 residues. From germline, CDR1 is WNHNN and CDR2 SYGVQD (reference sequence). V was pared by 3 bases and J by 3 bases, with 9 bases between. CDR3 amino acids: CASSDGTFYNEQFF. The CDR3 DNA reads as TGCGCCAGCAGTGATGGGACTTTCTACAATGAGCAGTTCTTC.

V gene TRBV19 combines with J gene TRBJ2-3; 14 bases match TRBD2. V shed 5 bases, J shed 4 bases, and the junction held 2 bases outside the gene matches. The CDR3 length is 15 residues. Germline values: CDR1 LNHDA, CDR2 SQIVND (reference sequence). DNA for the CDR3: TGTGCCAGTAGTGGGACTAGCGGGAGTGCAGATACGCAGTATTTT. Its protein product is CASSGTSGSADTQYF.

J is TRBJ1-1 and V is TRBV5-1; TRBD1 agrees at 8 bases. There are 16 residues in the CDR3. V shed 0 bases and J 4 bases; nucleotides not matched to a gene: 8. Germline V gene data show CDR1 as SGHRS and CDR2 as YFSETQ. CDR3 in amino acids: CASSLVPDRAGTEAFF. The DNA of the CDR3 is TGCGCCAGCAGCTTGGTCCCGGACAGGGCTGGCACTGAAGCTTTCTTT. The whole variable domain, remainder taken from reference TRBV5-1 and TRBJ1-1, is KAGVTQTPRYLIKTRGQQVTLSCSPISGHRSVSWYQQTPGQGLQFLFEYFSETQRNKGNFPGRFSGRQFSNSRSEMNVSTLELGDSALYLCASSLVPDRAGTEAFFGQGTRLTVV.

The genes are TRBV14 and TRBJ1-2; no clear D. Looked up from germline, CDR1 is SGHDN and CDR2 is FVKESK. Trimming removed 0 bases at V and 4 bases at J, with 12 bases between. This CDR3 has 15 amino acids. In DNA form, the CDR3 reads TGTGCCAGCAGCCAAGATAAAACCGCCCCCTATGGCTACACCTTC. Amino acids: CASSQDKTAPYGYTF.

This chain joins TRBV21-1 and TRBJ2-5; TRBD1, the table's D call, lacks a check against the DNA. TRBV21-1 is shown as a pseudogene. The CDR3 runs to 16 residues. The CDR3 DNA reads as TGTGCCAGCAGCACATCGGTAGGGGGTACGGAAGAGACCCAGTACTTC. Its protein is CASSTSVGGTEETQYF.